This T cell receptor (beta chain) appears in the sequencing data of a study of cytomegalovirus exposure and HLA in healthy donors. Broader study findings: Across all donors, roughly uniform sequencing depth was an assumption of the presence/absence analyses. Reports indicate that TCR beta sequences accurately predicted the HLA-A and HLA-B alleles of most subjects. Per published reports, the classifier diagnosed cytomegalovirus status with high specificity and sensitivity.

PCR was performed using 60 Vbeta and 13 Jbeta primers. This table comes from immunoSEQ multiplex PCR, and its TCRdb copy is limited to in-frame clones, with some not included. The sample spans 130,000 or so clones; the ten largest clones claim about 2.2%. On this clone: Its specificity is not known.

Trimming shortened V by 4 bases and J by 5 bases, and 12 bases separated the two germline ends. This CDR3 comprises 13 residues. The germline V gene encodes CDR1 SGHRS and CDR2 YFSETQ. Specimen: PBMCs. The clonotype was recovered from a woman aged 18-29 years in good health and CMV-seronegative. The V call is TRBV5-1, the J call TRBJ2-5, with D possibly TRBD2 on 6 matching bases. The CDR3 protein is CASSPALAETQYF. CDR3 nucleotides: TGCGCCAGCAGCCCCGCGCTAGCGGAGACCCAGTACTTC.